Each of the 12 T cell receptor beta chains below was sequenced from the same sample in a study of PD-1 blockade in classical Hodgkin lymphoma. Clones were sequenced by immunoSEQ multiplex PCR, and TCRdb holds only the in-frame ones, with some missing. The sample yields tens of thousands of clones, 80% seen once. All trial patients relapsed after autologous stem cell transplantation. The material was peripheral blood mononuclear cells (PBMCs), obtained before the second cycle of nivolumab. All receptors derive from a human donor with classical Hodgkin lymphoma.

This clone was seen only once. The rearrangement joins TRBV6-1 to TRBJ2-7, with D possibly being TRBD1 (6 bases). This CDR3 is built from 15 residues. Between the trimmed V and J ends, which lost 3 bases and 3 bases, there was a span of 15 bases. Germline CDR1 reads MNHNS; CDR2 reads SASEGT. The DNA of the CDR3 is TGTGCCAGCAGTGAGTCGACAGGACCGTTCTACGAGCAGTACTTC. Translation gives CASSESTGPFYEQYF.

The gene calls are TRBV6-1 and TRBJ2-7, with D possibly being TRBD1 (6 bases). Deletions cut 7 bases from V and 7 bases from J, with 14 bases between. CDR3 length: 12 amino acids. Germline V CDR1 and CDR2: MNHNS, SASEGT. CDR3 bases: TGTGCCAGCACCACAGGGCGGTCGGAGCAGTACTTC. It specifies CASTTGRSEQYF.

The chain recombines TRBV19 with TRBJ2-1; D remains unclear. Trimming took 4 bases from V and 2 from J, leaving 15 bases between them. The CDR3 is 16 amino acids. Germline lookup yields CDR1 LNHDA and CDR2 SQIVND (reference sequence). CDR3 protein: CASSRIRAPPYNEQFF. The DNA of the CDR3 is TGTGCCAGTAGTAGGATCCGGGCCCCACCCTACAATGAGCAGTTCTTC.

This rearrangement joins TRBV10-2 to TRBJ1-5; D might be TRBD1 (6 bases). The length of the CDR3 is 14 residues. The V and J ends lost 6 bases and 6 bases respectively, with 15 bases between them. Germline CDR1 WSHSY, CDR2 SAAADI. CDR3 in DNA: TGCGCCAGCAGCCTAACAGGGAATTCTCAGCCCCAGCATTTT. This translates into CASSLTGNSQPQHF.

The chain joins TRBV10-3 to TRBJ2-1; 7 bases line up with TRBD2. This CDR3 spans 15 amino acids. V shed 5 bases and J 6 bases; nucleotides not matched to a gene: 10. Germline V gene lookup returns CDR1 ENHRY and CDR2 SYGVKD. CDR3 in amino acids: CAISLSGGRGNEQFF. CDR3 nucleotide sequence: TGTGCCATCAGTCTATCGGGAGGCCGGGGCAATGAGCAGTTCTTC.

This clone has a handful of counts. V is TRBV10-2 and J is TRBJ1-5; possibly TRBD1 for D (6 bases). The CDR3 has 15 residues. CDR1 and CDR2 from the germline V gene are WSHSY and SAAADI. The germline V and J ends were trimmed by 2 bases and 3 bases, with 11 bases remaining between them. CDR3 amino acids: CASSERQGSNQPQHF. The CDR3 DNA reads TGCGCCAGCAGTGAGAGGCAGGGGTCCAATCAGCCCCAGCATTTT.

This clone is a singleton in its sample. The chain carries TRBV6-4 and TRBJ2-3; D uncertain. Per the germline V gene, CDR1 is MRHNA and CDR2 is SNTAGT. Trimming left V 0 bases short and J 4 bases short, with 11 bases between. The CDR3 runs to 15 residues. The CDR3 reads CASSDSLSSSDTQYF. CDR3 in DNA: TGTGCCAGCAGTGACTCGCTCAGTTCTTCAGATACGCAGTATTTT.

The chain recombines TRBV7-6 with TRBJ2-5, with D hard to call. Trimming left V 1 base short and J 2 bases short, with 2 bases between. The CDR3 is made up of 12 amino acids. Per the germline V gene, CDR1 is SGHVS and CDR2 is FNYEAQ. CDR3 DNA sequence: TGTGCCAGCAGCTTAGATCAAGAGACCCAGTACTTC. This gives the protein CASSLDQETQYF.

The gene calls are TRBV2 and TRBJ1-5; D is uncertain. CDR3 size: 13 residues. Trimming left V 4 bases short and J 2 bases short, with 6 bases between. CDR1 is SNHLY, CDR2 FYNNEI, per germline. CDR3 sequence: CASSVDGNQPQHF. In DNA, the CDR3 is TGTGCCAGCAGTGTGGACGGCAATCAGCCCCAGCATTTT.

The rearrangement links TRBV6-5 to TRBJ1-1, with 9 bases lining up with TRBD1. The germline V gene has CDR1 MNHEY and CDR2 SVGAGI. J was trimmed by 3 bases and V by 6 bases; bases with no gene match: 5. The CDR3 consists of 14 residues. CDR3 sequence reads: CASSYRDRDTEAFF. CDR3 sequence (DNA): TGTGCCAGCAGCTACCGGGACAGGGACACTGAAGCTTTCTTT.

The rearrangement joins TRBV2 to TRBJ1-4; 10 nucleotides align to TRBD1. Germline V gene sequence: CDR1 SNHLY, CDR2 FYNNEI. The CDR3 runs to 15 residues. Unmatched junction bases numbered 7, after V lost 5 bases and J lost 7 bases. CDR3 nucleotide sequence: TGTGCCAGCAGTCCTGACAGGGGGCGCCTTGAAAAACTGTTTTTT. It codes for CASSPDRGRLEKLFF.

This chain links TRBV6-6 with TRBJ2-5; D possibly corresponds to TRBD2 (5 bases). The J call may be incorrect, as the DNA end agrees better with TRBJ2-7. The germline gives CDR1 MNHNY, CDR2 SVGAGI (reference sequence). There are 15 residues in the CDR3. CDR3: CASNPSGRGSYEQYF. The CDR3 nucleotides read TGTGCCAGCAATCCCTCGGGGAGAGGGTCCTACGAGCAGTACTTC.